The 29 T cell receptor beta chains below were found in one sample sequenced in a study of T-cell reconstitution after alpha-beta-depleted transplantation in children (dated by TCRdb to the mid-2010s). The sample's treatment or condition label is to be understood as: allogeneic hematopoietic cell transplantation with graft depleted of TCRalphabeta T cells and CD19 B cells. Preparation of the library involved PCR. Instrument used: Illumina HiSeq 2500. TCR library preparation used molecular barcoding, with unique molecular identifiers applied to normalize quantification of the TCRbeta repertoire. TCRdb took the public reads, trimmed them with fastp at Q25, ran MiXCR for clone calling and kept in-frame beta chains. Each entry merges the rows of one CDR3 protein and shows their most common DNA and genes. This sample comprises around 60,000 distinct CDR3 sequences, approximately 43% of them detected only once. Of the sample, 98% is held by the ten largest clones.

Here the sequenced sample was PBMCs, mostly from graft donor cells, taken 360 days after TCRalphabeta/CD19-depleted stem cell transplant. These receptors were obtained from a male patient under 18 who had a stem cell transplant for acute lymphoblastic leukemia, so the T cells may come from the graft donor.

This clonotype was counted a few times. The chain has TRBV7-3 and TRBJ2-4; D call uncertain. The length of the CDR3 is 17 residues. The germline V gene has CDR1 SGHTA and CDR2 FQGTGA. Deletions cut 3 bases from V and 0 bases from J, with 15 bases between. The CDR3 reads CASSFEDTYLAKNIQYF. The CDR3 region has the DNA TGTGCCAGCAGCTTTGAGGATACCTACCTAGCCAAAAACATTCAGTACTTC.

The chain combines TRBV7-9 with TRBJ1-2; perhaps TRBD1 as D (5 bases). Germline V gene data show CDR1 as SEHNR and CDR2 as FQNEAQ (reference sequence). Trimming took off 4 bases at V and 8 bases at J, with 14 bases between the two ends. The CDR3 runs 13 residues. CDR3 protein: CASSSDPQGGYTF. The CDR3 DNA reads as TGTGCCAGCAGCTCGGACCCCCAGGGCGGCTACACCTTC.

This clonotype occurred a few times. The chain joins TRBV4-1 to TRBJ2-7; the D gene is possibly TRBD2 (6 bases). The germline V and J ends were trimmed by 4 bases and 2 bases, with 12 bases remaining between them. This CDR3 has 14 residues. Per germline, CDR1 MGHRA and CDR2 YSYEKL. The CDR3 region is CASSPDSGAYEQYF. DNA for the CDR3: TGCGCCAGCAGCCCCGATTCGGGGGCCTACGAGCAGTACTTC.

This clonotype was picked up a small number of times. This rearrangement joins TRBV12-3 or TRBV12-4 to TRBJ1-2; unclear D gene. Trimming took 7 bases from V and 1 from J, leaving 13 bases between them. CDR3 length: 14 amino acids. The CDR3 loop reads CASTPSTFNYGYTF. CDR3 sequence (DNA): TGTGCCAGCACTCCTTCTACCTTTAACTATGGCTACACCTTC.

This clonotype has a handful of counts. The CDR3 region is CASTWRSPRLEAFF. The CDR3 region has the DNA TGTGCCAGCACTTGGCGATCCCCGCGACTTGAAGCTTTCTTT. The chain employs TRBV13 and TRBJ1-1; D gene ambiguous. This CDR3 spans 14 amino acids. V was pared by 7 bases and J by 7 bases, with 19 bases between. Germline V lookup: CDR1 PRHDT, CDR2 FYEKMQ (reference sequence).

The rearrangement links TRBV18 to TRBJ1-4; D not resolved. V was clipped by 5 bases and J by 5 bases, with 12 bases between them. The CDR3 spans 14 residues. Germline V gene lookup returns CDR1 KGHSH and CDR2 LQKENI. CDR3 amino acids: CASSEGSWNEKLFF. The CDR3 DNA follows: TGTGCCAGCTCAGAAGGGTCCTGGAATGAAAAACTGTTTTTT.

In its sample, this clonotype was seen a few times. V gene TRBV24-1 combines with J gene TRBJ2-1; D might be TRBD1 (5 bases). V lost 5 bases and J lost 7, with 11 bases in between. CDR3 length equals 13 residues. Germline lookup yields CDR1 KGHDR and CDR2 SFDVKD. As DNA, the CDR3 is TGTGCCACCAGTGCATGGGGCAGAAATGAGCAGTTCTTC. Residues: CATSAWGRNEQFF.

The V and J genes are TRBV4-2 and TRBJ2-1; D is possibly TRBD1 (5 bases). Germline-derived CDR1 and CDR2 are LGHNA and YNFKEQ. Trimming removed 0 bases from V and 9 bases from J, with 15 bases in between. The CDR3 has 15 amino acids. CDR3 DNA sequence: TGTGCCAGCAGCCAAGATAGATCGGTTGGGGCTGAGCAGTTCTTC. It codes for CASSQDRSVGAEQFF.

The chain's CDR3 is CASQPQGNTEAFF. CDR3 nucleotides: TGTGCCAGCCAACCTCAGGGGAACACTGAAGCTTTCTTT. The J gene is TRBJ1-1, the V gene TRBV13; D may be TRBD1 (5 bases). The V end lost 8 bases, the J end lost 1 base, and 11 bases lay between the germline ends. In germline, CDR1 is PRHDT, CDR2 FYEKMQ (reference sequence). The CDR3 loop spans 13 amino acids.

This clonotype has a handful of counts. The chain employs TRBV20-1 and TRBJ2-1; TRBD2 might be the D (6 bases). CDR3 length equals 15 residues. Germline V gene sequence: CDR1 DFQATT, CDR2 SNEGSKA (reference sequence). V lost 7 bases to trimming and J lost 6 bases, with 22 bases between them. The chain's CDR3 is CSVMSGQRLTNEQFF. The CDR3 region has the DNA TGCAGTGTGATGAGCGGGCAGCGTCTAACCAATGAGCAGTTCTTC.

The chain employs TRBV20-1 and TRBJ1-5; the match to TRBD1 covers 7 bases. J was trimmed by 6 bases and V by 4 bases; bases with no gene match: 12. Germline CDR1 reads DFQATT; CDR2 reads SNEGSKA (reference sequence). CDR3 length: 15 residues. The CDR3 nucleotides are TGCAGTGCTAACCCGGACAGGCCAGGGGCTCAGCCCCAGCATTTT. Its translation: CSANPDRPGAQPQHF.

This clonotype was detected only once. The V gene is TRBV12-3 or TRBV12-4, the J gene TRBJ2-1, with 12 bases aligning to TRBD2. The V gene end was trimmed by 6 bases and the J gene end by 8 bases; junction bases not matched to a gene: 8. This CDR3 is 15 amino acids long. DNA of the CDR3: TGTGCCAGCAGACAAACTAGCGGGAGGTTCGATGAGCAGTTCTTC. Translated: CASRQTSGRFDEQFF.

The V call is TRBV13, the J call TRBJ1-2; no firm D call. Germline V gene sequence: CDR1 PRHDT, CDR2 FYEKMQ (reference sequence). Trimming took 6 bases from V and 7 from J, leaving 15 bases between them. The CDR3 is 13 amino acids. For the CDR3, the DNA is TGTGCCAGCAGTCGGTCCCTCCATGGTGGCTACACCTTC. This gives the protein CASSRSLHGGYTF.

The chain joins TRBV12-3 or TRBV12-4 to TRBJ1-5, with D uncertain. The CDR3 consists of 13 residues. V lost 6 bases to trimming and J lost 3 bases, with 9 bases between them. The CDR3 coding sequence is TGTGCCAGCAGAAATGGGATCAATCAGCCCCAGCATTTT. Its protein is CASRNGINQPQHF.

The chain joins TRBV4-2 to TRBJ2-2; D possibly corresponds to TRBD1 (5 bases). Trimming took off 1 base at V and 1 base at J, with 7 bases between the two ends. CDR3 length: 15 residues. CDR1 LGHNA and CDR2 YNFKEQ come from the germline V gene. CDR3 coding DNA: TGTGCCAGCAGCCAAGTGGGGCAGAACACCGGGGAGCTGTTTTTT. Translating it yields CASSQVGQNTGELFF.

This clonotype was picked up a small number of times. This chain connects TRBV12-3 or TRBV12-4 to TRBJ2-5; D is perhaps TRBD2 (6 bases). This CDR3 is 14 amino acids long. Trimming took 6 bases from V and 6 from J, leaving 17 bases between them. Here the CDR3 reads CASSTTQGGKTQYF. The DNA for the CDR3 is TGTGCCAGCAGCACGACTCAGGGAGGAAAGACCCAGTACTTC.

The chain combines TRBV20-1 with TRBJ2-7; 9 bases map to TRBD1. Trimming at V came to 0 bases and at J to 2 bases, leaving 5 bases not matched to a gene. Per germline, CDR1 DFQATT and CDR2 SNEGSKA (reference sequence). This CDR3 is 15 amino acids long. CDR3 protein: CSARDLGQGTYEQYF. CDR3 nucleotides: TGCAGTGCTAGAGATCTTGGACAGGGGACCTACGAGCAGTACTTC.

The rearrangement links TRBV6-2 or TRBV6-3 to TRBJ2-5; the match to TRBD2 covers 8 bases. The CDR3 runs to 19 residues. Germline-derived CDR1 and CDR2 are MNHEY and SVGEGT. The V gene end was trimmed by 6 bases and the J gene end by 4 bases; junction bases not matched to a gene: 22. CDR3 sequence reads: CASSHRYFIREGRGETQYF. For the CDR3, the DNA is TGTGCCAGCAGCCACCGCTACTTCATTCGGGAGGGCCGAGGAGAGACCCAGTACTTC.

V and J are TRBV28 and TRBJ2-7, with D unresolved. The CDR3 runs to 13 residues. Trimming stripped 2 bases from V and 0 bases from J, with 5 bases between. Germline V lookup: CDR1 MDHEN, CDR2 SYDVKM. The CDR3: CASSLPNSYEQYF. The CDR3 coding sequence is TGTGCCAGCAGTTTACCGAACTCCTACGAGCAGTACTTC.

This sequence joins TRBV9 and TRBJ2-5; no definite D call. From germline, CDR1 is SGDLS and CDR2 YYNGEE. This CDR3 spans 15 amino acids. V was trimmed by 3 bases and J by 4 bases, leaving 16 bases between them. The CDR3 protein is CASSEGSRYRETQYF. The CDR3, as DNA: TGTGCCAGCAGCGAAGGATCTAGGTATCGAGAGACCCAGTACTTC.

The CDR3 is CASSFEETQYF. For the CDR3, the DNA is TGTGCCAGCAGCTTTGAAGAGACCCAGTACTTC. V is TRBV11-2 and J is TRBJ2-5, with D hard to call. Germline CDR1 reads SGHAT; CDR2 reads FQNNGV. The CDR3 sequence is 11 residues long. The V end lost 3 bases, the J end lost 3 bases, and 2 bases lay between the germline ends.

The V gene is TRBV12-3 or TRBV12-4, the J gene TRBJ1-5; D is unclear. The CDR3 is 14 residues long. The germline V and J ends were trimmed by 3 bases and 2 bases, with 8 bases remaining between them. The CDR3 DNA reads TGTGCCAGCAGTTTCTCCGGGGGCAATCAGCCCCAGCATTTT. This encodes CASSFSGGNQPQHF.

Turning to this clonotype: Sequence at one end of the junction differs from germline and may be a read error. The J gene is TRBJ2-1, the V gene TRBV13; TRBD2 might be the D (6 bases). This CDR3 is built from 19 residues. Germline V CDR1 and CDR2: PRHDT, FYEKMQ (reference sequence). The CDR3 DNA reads TGTACCAGCAGCCCCTTCGGCGGGGATGGGTCTTGGCCCTACAATGAGCAGTTCTTC. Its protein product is CTSSPFGGDGSWPYNEQFF. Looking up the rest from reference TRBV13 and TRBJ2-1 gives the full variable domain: AAGVIQSPRHLIKEKRETATLKCYPIPRHDTVYWYQQGPGQDPQFLISFYEKMQSDKGSIPDRFSAQQFSDYHSELNMSSLELGDSALYFCTSSPFGGDGSWPYNEQFFGPGTRLTVL.

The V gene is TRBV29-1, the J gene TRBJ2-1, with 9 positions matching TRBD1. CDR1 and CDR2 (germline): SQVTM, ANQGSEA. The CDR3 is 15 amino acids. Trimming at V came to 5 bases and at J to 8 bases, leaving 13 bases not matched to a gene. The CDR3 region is CSVPGLQGAWDEQFF. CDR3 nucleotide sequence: TGCAGCGTTCCCGGGTTACAGGGGGCGTGGGATGAGCAGTTCTTC.

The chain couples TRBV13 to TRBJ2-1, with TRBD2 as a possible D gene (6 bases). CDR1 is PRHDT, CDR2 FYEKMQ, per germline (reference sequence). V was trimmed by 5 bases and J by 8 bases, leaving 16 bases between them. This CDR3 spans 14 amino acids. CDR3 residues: CASSTKTRSDEQFF. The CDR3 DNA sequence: TGTGCCAGCAGCACTAAGACTAGATCCGATGAGCAGTTCTTC.

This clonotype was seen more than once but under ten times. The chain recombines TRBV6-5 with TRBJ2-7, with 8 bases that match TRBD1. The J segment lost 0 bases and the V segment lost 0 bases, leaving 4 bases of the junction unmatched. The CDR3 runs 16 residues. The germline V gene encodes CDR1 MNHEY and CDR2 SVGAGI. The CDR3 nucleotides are TGTGCCAGCAGTTACTCCTACAGGGGGAGCTCCTACGAGCAGTACTTC. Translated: CASSYSYRGSSYEQYF.

In nucleotides, the CDR3 is TGTGCCAGCAGTCCCTGGGACAGGGTATACACTGAAGCTTTCTTT. It translates to CASSPWDRVYTEAFF. The chain combines TRBV6-1 with TRBJ1-1; 9 positions match TRBD1. Germline V gene sequence: CDR1 MNHNS, CDR2 SASEGT. CDR3 size: 15 residues. Trimming at V came to 5 bases and at J to 3 bases, leaving 7 bases not matched to a gene.

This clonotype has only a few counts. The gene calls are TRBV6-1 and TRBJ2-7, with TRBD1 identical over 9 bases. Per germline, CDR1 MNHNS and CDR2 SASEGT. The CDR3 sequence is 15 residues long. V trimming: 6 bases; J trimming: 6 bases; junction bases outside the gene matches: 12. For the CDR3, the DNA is TGTGCCAGCAGCCGATCCTTAACAGGGGGCGGCGAGCAGTACTTC. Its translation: CASSRSLTGGGEQYF.

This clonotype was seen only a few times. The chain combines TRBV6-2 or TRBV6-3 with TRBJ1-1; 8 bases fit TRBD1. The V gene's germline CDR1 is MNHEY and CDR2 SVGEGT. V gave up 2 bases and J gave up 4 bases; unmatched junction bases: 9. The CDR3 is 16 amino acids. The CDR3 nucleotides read TGTGCCAGCAGTTACCCTACGGACAGGGAGGGCACTGAAGCTTTCTTT. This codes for CASSYPTDREGTEAFF.